Below, one T cell receptor (beta chain) is given with its context. Its antigen has not been determined. Base-call qualities are not available, and no considerably larger clone is one nucleotide away. Library method: the immunoSEQ multiplex PCR assay. High-throughput TCR-beta CDR3 sequencing of genomic DNA from most patients was performed by Adaptive Biotechnologies. In the source study's methods: Adaptive's ImmunoSEQ software was the source of the TCR sequencing data for about 20 patients, while a few other patients were processed with MiXCR and VDJtools. CDR3 nucleotide sequences shared between donor and recipient were removed because their origin could not be assigned. Alloreactive clones required at least 2-fold expansion over unstimulated cells and minimum CFSE-low frequency of 0.002% (template counts) or 0.001% (read counts). A clone was considered mappable if detected in the sequenced pre-transplant spleen, lymph node, or MLR CFSE-low populations of the donor or recipient. The cumulative frequency of alloreactive clones was calculated as a percentage of all sequences, weighted by copy number. Held by TCRdb, this immuneACCESS table contains in-frame sequences only and omits some clones. Under half of the omission traces to an unresolved V gene where checked; the cause of the rest is unknown. Clone size and V and J calls were adopted from that table, with D and trimming inferred from the DNA. This sample gives about 57,000 clones in total; 70% to 90% of them show up just once. Roughly 1.5% of the sample is held by the ten biggest clonotypes.

The sample originates from a study of graft-versus-host responses after intestinal transplantation (dated by TCRdb to the early 2020s). Regarding the research as a whole: The transplants that recipients got were multivisceral, liver-intestinal, or isolated intestinal. Anti-thymocyte globulin induction was given to all recipients, followed by maintenance tacrolimus and steroids for approximately three years. Bulk TCR-beta CDR3 sequencing was used to track graft-versus-host and host-versus-graft alloreactive T cell clones in the graft, circulation and bone marrow after intestinal transplantation. Alloreactive clones were identified by sequencing pre-transplant mixed lymphocyte reaction products and comparing these products with unstimulated pre-transplant donor and recipient T cells. The cohort enrolled approximately 24 intestinal transplant recipients including one retransplant, and a few patients lacking pretransplant specimens were excluded. Donor T cell macrochimerism was defined as a peak of at least 4% donor T cells among recipient peripheral blood mononuclear cells. Samples from a few later patients were sequenced in-house on an Illumina MiSeq with MiXCR processing rather than by the commercial service.

V was cut back by 0 bases and J by 2 bases, leaving a gap of 9 bases between them. CDR1 and CDR2 were assigned from the germline V gene as SGDLS and YYNGEE. The CDR3 runs 15 residues from the cysteine to the phenylalanine. CDR3 DNA is the only sequence kept; it has 45 bases, read in frame from the first base. What the work shows at the level of the full study, not this receptor alone: The conclusions were limited by the relatively low number and heterogeneity of the intestinal transplant patients. GvH clones turned up in recipient bone marrow, with some appearing earlier in ileal mucosa or blood, a pattern consistent with an intestinal mucosal origin. Early after transplant, declines in HvG clones were associated with peak levels of circulating GvH clones. In patients with donor T cell macrochimerism, the allografts had high GvH to HvG T cell clonal ratios.

Blood samples were collected up to 4 times in the first month after transplant and then at least monthly when available. The TCR comes from a human patient who received an intestinal transplant, so some T cells may come from the graft donor. The chain employs TRBV9 and TRBJ2-1; no D segment can be confidently identified. Sequencing was performed on PBMCs, taken 26 days after transplant. The DNA sequence is TGTGCCAGCAGCGTAGGAGCTCCTCCCTACAATGAGCAGTTCTTC. It encodes CASSVGAPPYNEQFF. With the portions outside the CDR3 filled from the reference TRBV9 and TRBJ2-1 genes, the complete variable region becomes DSGVTQTPKHLITATGQRVTLRCSPRSGDLSVYWYQQSLDQGLQFLIQYYNGEERAKGNILERFSAQQFPDLHSELNLSSLELGDSALYFCASSVGAPPYNEQFFGPGTRLTVL.